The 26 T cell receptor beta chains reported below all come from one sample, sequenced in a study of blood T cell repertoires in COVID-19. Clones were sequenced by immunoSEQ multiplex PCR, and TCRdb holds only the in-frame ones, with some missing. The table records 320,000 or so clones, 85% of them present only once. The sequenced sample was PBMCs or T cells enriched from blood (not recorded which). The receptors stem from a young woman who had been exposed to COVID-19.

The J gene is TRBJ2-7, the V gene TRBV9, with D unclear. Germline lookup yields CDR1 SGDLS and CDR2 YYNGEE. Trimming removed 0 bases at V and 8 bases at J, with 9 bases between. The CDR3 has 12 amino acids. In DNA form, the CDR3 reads TGTGCCAGCAGCGTAGGCGAGGAGAAGCAGTACTTC. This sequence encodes CASSVGEEKQYF.

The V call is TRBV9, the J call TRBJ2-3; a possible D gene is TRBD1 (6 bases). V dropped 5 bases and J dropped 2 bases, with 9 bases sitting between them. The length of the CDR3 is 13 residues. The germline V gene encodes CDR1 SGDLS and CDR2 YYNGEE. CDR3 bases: TGTGCCAGCAGGGACAGTTACACAGATACGCAGTATTTT. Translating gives CASRDSYTDTQYF.

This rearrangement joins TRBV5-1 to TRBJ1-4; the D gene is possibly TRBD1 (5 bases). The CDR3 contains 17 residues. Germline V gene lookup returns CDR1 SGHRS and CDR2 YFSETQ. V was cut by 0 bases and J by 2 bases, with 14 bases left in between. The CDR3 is CASSLDLPGTTNEKLFF. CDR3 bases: TGCGCCAGCAGCTTGGACCTCCCGGGGACTACTAATGAAAAACTGTTTTTT.

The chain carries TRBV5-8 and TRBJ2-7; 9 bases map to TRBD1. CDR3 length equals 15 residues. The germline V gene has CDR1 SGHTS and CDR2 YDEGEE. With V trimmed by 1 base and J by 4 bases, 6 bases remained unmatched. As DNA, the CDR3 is TGTGCCAGCAGCTTGTTCGGGACAGGGCTTTACGAGCAGTACTTC. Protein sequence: CASSLFGTGLYEQYF.

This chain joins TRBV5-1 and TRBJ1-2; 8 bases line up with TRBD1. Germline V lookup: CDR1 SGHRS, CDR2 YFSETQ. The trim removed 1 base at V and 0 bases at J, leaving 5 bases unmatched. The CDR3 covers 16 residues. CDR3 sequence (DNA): TGCGCCAGCAGCTTGCGTCCGGGACAGGCTAACTATGGCTACACCTTC. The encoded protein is CASSLRPGQANYGYTF.

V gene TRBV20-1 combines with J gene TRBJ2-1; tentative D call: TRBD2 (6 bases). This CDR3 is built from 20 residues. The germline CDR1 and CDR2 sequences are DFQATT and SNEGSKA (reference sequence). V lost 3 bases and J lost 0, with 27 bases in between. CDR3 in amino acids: CSASFSTGRGAKSSYNEQFF. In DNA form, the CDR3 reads TGCAGTGCTAGTTTTTCTACCGGGCGGGGCGCCAAGAGCTCCTACAATGAGCAGTTCTTC.

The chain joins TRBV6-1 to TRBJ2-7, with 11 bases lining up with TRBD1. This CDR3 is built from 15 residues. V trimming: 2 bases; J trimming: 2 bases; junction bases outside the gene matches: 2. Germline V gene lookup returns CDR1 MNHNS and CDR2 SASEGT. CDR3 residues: CASSERGQGAYEQYF. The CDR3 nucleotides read TGTGCCAGCAGTGAAAGGGGACAGGGGGCCTACGAGCAGTACTTC.

The CDR3 loop is CASRLTGVGNQPQHF. For the CDR3, the DNA is TGTGCCAGCAGACTGACAGGGGTAGGCAATCAGCCCCAGCATTTT. The chain links TRBV28 to TRBJ1-5; 8 nucleotides match TRBD1. Germline-derived CDR1 and CDR2 are MDHEN and SYDVKM. This CDR3 has 15 residues. Germline trimming cut 6 bases from V and 2 bases from J; bases unmatched to any gene: 6.

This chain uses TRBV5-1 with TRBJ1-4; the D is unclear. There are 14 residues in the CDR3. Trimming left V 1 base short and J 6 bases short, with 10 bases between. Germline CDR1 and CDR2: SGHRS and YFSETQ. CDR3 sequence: CASSLTLGDEKLFF. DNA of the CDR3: TGCGCCAGCAGCTTGACCCTCGGGGATGAAAAACTGTTTTTT.

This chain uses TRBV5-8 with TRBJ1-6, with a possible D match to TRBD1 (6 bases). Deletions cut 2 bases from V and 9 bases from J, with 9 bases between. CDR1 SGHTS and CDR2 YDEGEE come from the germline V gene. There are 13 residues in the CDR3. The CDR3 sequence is CASSFQGSSPLHF. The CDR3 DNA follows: TGTGCCAGCAGCTTCCAGGGGAGTTCACCCCTCCACTTT.

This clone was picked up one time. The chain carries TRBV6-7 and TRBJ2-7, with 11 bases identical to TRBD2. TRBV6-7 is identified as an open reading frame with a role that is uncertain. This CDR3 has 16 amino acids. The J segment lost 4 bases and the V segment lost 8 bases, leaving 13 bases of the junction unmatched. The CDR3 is CASRQGMTSGIYEQYF. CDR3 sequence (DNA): TGTGCCAGCCGACAGGGAATGACTAGCGGGATTTACGAGCAGTACTTC.

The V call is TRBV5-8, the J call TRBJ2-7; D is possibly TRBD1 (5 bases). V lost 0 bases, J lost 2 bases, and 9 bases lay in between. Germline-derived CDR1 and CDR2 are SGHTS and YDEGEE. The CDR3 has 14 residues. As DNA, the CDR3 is TGTGCCAGCAGCTTGGAGGTGGGGCCCTACGAGCAGTACTTC. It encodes CASSLEVGPYEQYF.

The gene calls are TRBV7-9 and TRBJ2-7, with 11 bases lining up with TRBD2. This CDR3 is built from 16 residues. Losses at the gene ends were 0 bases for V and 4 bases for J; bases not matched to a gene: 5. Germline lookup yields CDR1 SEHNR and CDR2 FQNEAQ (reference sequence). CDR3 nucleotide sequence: TGTGCCAGCAGCTTAGCGGGGCTAGCGGGAGGATACGAGCAGTACTTC. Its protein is CASSLAGLAGGYEQYF.

This CDR3 is CASSLRGVGGNTIYF. In DNA, the CDR3 is TGTGCCAGCAGCTTAAGGGGTGTTGGGGGAAACACCATATATTTT. V usage is TRBV5-6 and J usage is TRBJ1-3, with D possibly TRBD1 on 5 matching bases. The CDR3 extends over 15 amino acids. Germline lookup yields CDR1 SGHDT and CDR2 YYEEEE. V dropped 2 bases and J dropped 4 bases, with 13 bases sitting between them.

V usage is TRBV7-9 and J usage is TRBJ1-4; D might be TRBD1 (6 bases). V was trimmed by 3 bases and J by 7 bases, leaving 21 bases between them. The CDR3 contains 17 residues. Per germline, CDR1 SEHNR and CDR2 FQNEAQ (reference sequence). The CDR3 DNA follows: TGTGCCAGCAGCTTGAGGACAGACTTAGTTGGTGGTGAAAAACTGTTTTTT. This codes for CASSLRTDLVGGEKLFF.

The CDR3 sequence is CASSEGPSTVAPLHF. CDR3 nucleotide sequence: TGTGCCAGCAGTGAAGGCCCCAGTACCGTCGCACCCCTCCACTTT. The V and J genes are TRBV6-1 and TRBJ1-6; D is unclear. Germline CDR1 reads MNHNS; CDR2 reads SASEGT. This CDR3 region has 15 residues. V lost 1 base and J 11 bases, leaving 15 bases between the germline ends.

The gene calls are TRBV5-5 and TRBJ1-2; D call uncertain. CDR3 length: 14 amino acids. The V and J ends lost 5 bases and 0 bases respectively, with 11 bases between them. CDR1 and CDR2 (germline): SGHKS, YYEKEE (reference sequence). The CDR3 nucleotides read TGTGCCAGCAGTTTTGCCAGTACTAACTATGGCTACACCTTC. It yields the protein CASSFASTNYGYTF.

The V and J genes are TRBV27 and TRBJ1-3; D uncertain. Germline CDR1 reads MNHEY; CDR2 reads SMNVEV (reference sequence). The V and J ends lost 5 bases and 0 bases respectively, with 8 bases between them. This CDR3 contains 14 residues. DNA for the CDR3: TGTGCCAGCAGTGCCCACAGCTCTGGAAACACCATATATTTT. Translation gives CASSAHSSGNTIYF.

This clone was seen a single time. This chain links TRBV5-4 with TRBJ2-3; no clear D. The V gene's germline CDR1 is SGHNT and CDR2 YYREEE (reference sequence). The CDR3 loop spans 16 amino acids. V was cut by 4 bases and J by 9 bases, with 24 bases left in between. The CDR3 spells CASSLRRDTVFETQYF. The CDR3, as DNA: TGTGCCAGCAGCCTAAGAAGAGACACGGTTTTTGAGACGCAGTATTTT. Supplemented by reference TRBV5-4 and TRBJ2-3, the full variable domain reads ETGVTQSPTHLIKTRGQQVTLRCSSQSGHNTVSWYQQALGQGPQFIFQYYREEENGRGNFPPRFSGLQFPNYSSELNVNALELDDSALYLCASSLRRDTVFETQYFGPGTRLTVL.

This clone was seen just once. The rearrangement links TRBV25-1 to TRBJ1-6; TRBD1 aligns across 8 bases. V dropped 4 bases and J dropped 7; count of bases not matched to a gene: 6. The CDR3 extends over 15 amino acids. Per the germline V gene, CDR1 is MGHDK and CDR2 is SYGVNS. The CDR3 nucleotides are TGTGCCAGCAGTGTGACAGGGGCGGGCAATTCACCCCTCCACTTT. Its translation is CASSVTGAGNSPLHF.

The CDR3, as DNA: TGTGCCAGCAGCCAGGGAACAGGGCCCAAGGGCTATGGCTACACCTTC. This sequence encodes CASSQGTGPKGYGYTF. The chain has TRBV3-1 (or the pseudogene TRBV3-2) and TRBJ1-2, with D perhaps TRBD1 (6 bases). The length of the CDR3 is 16 residues. From germline, CDR1 is LGHDT and CDR2 YNNKEL (reference sequence). V gave up 3 bases and J gave up 4 bases, with 18 bases separating them.

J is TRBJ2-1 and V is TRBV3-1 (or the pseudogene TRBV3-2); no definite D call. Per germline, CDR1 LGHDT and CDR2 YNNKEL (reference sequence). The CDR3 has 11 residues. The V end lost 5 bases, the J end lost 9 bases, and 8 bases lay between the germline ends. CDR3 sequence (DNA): TGTGCCAGCAGCTATGGAGCTGAGCAGTTCTTC. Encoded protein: CASSYGAEQFF.

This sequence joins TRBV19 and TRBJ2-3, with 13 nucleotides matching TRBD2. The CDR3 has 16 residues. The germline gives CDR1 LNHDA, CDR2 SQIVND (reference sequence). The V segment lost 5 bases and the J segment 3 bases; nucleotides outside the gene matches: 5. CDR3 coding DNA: TGTGCCAGTAGTGCGACTAGCGGGAGGCGAACAGATACGCAGTATTTT. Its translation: CASSATSGRRTDTQYF.

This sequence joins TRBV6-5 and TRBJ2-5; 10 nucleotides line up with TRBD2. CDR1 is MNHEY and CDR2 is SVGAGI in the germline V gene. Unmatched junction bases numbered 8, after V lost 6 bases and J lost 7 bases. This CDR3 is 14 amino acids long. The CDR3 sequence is CASRPSGSLGTQYF. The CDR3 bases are TGTGCCAGCAGACCTAGCGGGAGTTTGGGGACCCAGTACTTC.

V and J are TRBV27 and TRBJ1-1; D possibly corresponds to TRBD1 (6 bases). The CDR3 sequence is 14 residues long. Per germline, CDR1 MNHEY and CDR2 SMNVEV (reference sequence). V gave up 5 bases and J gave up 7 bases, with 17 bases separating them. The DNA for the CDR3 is TGTGCCAGCAGTCCACAGGGTTCAGGGAGTGAAGCTTTCTTT. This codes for CASSPQGSGSEAFF.

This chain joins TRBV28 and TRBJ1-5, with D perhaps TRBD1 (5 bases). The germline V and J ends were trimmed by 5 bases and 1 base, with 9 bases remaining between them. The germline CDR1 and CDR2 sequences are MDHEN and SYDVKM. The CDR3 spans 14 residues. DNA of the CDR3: TGTGCCAGCAGTCTCAGGGTCAGCAATCAGCCCCAGCATTTT. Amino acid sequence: CASSLRVSNQPQHF.